This T cell receptor (beta chain) originates from a study of blood T cell repertoires in COVID-19. On the study more broadly: Acute-phase and convalescent COVID-19 samples originated in the United States, Italy and Spain. The analysed material was cDNA or gDNA that came from T cells, B-cell-depleted T cells, or PBMCs.

Per the original data handling: From reference gene primer amplification, estimates of nucleated cell counts were derived. Here immunoSEQ multiplex PCR was the method, and the copy in TCRdb shows in-frame clones only, minus some. Clonal size and the V and J genes are those of that table, whereas D and trimming came from the DNA. The table lists 93,000 or so clones, roughly 88% of them singletons, with 3.5% in the top ten. The trim removed 2 bases at V and 8 bases at J, leaving 14 bases unmatched. The CDR3 has 17 residues. Germline CDR1 reads MNHEY; CDR2 reads SVGEGT. Source material: peripheral blood. The TCR sequence derives from a human donor in a cohort sampled during active COVID-19. V gene TRBV6-2 or TRBV6-3 combines with J gene TRBJ1-4, with 7 bases identical to TRBD1. CDR3 coding DNA: TGTGCCAGCAGTTACGACAGGGTGCGTTCGGGAAAAGAAAAACTGTTTTTT. Residues: CASSYDRVRSGKEKLFF.